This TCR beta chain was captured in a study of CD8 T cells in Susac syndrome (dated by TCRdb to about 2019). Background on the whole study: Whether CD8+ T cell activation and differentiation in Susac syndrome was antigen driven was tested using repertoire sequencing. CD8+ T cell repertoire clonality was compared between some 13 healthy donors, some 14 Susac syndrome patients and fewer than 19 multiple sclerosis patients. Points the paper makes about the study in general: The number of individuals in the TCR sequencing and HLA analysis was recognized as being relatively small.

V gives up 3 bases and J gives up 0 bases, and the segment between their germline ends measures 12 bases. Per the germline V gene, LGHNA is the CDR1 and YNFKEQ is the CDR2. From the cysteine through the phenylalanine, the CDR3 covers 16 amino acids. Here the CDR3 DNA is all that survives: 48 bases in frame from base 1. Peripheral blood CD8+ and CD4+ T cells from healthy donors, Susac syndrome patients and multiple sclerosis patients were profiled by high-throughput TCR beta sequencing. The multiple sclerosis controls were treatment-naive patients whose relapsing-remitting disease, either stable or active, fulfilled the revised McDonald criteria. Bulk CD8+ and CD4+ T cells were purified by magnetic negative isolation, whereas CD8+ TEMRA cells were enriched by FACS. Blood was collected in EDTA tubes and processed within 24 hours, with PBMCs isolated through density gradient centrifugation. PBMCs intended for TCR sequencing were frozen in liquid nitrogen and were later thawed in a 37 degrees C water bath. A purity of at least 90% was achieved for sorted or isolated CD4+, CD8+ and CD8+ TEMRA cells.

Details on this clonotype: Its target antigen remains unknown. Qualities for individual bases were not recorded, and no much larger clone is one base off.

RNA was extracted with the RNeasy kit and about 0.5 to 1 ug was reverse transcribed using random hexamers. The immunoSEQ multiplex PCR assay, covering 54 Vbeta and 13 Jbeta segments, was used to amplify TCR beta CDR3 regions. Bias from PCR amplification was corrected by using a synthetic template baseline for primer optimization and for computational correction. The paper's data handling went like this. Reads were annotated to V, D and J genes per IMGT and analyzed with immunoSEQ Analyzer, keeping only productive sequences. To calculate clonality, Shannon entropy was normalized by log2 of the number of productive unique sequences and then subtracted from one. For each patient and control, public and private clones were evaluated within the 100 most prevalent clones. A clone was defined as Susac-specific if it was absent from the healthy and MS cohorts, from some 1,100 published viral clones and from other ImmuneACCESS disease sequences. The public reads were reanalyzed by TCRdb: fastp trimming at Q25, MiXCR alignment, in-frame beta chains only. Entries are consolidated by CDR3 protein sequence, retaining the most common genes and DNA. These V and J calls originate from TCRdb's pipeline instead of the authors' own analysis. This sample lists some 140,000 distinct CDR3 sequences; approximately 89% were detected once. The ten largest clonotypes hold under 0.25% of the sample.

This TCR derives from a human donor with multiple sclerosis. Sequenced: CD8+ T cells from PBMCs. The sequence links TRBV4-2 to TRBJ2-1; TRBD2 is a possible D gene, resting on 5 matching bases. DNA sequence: TGTGCCAGCAGCCAGATAAGCGGTAGCTCCTACAATGAGCAGTTCTTC. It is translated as CASSQISGSSYNEQFF.